This entry lists 26 T cell receptor beta chains sequenced from one sample in a study of T cell responses to AZD1222 COVID-19 vaccine. Clones were read by immunoSEQ multiplex PCR, and TCRdb kept only the in-frame ones, dropping some. The sample comprises 150,000 to 200,000 clones, roughly 90% of which are singletons, and over 4.5% rests with the top ten. The sample here was peripheral blood, taken on day 0 of AZD1222 vaccination. The origin of the receptors is an adult in good health.

The chain links TRBV18 to TRBJ1-3; 7 nucleotides match TRBD1. CDR3 length: 15 residues. V shed 3 bases, J shed 0 bases, and the junction held 2 bases outside the gene matches. Germline V gene sequence: CDR1 KGHSH, CDR2 LQKENI. The CDR3 bases are TGTGCCAGCTCACCGGGACAGCCCTCTGGAAACACCATATATTTT. Amino acids: CASSPGQPSGNTIYF.

This clone came up once. The gene calls are TRBV6-2 or TRBV6-3 and TRBJ1-6, with 8 bases aligning to TRBD1. From germline, CDR1 is MNHEY and CDR2 SVGEGT. This CDR3 has 15 amino acids. With 2 bases clipped from V and 7 bases from J, the junction kept 4 bases outside the gene matches. The CDR3 reads CASSYPTGVNSPLHF. CDR3 coding DNA: TGTGCCAGCAGTTACCCGACAGGGGTCAATTCACCCCTCCACTTT.

This clone was detected only once. CDR3 bases: TGTGCCAGCAGTTTAACCCCCCGGGGAACTGAAGCTTTCTTT. Its protein product is CASSLTPRGTEAFF. This chain links TRBV27 with TRBJ1-1; D not certain. Germline CDR1 reads MNHEY; CDR2 reads SMNVEV (reference sequence). The CDR3 runs 14 residues. V was cut by 2 bases and J by 5 bases, with 12 bases left in between.

The V call is TRBV6-2 or TRBV6-3, the J call TRBJ2-3, with D possibly TRBD1 on 5 matching bases. The length of the CDR3 is 15 residues. V lost 5 bases and J 0 bases, leaving 12 bases between the germline ends. CDR1 and CDR2 (germline): MNHEY, SVGEGT. The CDR3 sequence is CASSTRTSSTDTQYF. The CDR3 region has the DNA TGTGCCAGCAGTACCCGGACATCTAGCACAGATACGCAGTATTTT.

The chain carries TRBV18 and TRBJ2-3; D ambiguous. V dropped 0 bases and J dropped 5 bases, with 6 bases sitting between them. Germline V CDR1 and CDR2: KGHSH, LQKENI. The CDR3 extends over 13 amino acids. DNA of the CDR3: TGTGCCAGCTCACCACCTAGTATAGATACGCAGTATTTT. This gives the protein CASSPPSIDTQYF. The full variable domain, rest sourced from reference TRBV18 and TRBJ2-3, is NAGVMQNPRHLVRRRGQEARLRCSPMKGHSHVYWYRQLPEEGLKFMVYLQKENIIDESGMPKERFSAEFPKEGPSILRIQQVVRGDSAAYFCASSPPSIDTQYFGPGTRLTVL.

The rearrangement links TRBV10-3 to TRBJ1-2; no firm D call. This CDR3 has 14 residues. Germline assignment: CDR1 ENHRY and CDR2 SYGVKD. Between the trimmed V and J ends, which lost 3 bases and 4 bases, there was a span of 12 bases. The CDR3 DNA reads as TGTGCCATCAGTGAATACACTAAGGGCTATGGCTACACCTTC. Its protein is CAISEYTKGYGYTF.

This clone was counted many times. J is TRBJ2-1 and V is TRBV9; TRBD2 matches at 12 bases. Germline V gene data show CDR1 as SGDLS and CDR2 as YYNGEE. CDR3 length: 14 amino acids. The V gene end was trimmed by 4 bases and the J gene end by 8 bases; junction bases not matched to a gene: 4. The DNA of the CDR3 is TGTGCCAGCAGCTCCCGACTAGCGGGGGATGAGCAGTTCTTC. Protein product: CASSSRLAGDEQFF.

The V gene is TRBV4-3, the J gene TRBJ1-1; maybe TRBD1 (6 bases). Germline assignment: CDR1 LGHNA and CDR2 YSLEER. The CDR3 covers 15 residues. V was shortened by 2 bases and J by 0 bases, with 10 bases between the two germline ends. The CDR3 here is CASSQPGGLNTEAFF. The CDR3 DNA reads TGCGCCAGCAGCCAACCTGGGGGGCTGAACACTGAAGCTTTCTTT.

This clone was seen just once. V and J are TRBV7-3 and TRBJ2-7; possibly TRBD2 for D (5 bases). V lost 3 bases and J lost 0, with 15 bases in between. Germline V gene lookup returns CDR1 SGHTA and CDR2 FQGTGA. This CDR3 region has 16 residues. The CDR3 spells CASSLGDPVSSYEQYF. DNA for the CDR3: TGTGCCAGCAGCTTGGGAGACCCCGTTAGCTCCTACGAGCAGTACTTC.

This clone was found once. V is TRBV2 and J is TRBJ2-7, with no clear D. Trimming shortened V by 4 bases and J by 0 bases, and 4 bases separated the two germline ends. CDR1 and CDR2 from the germline V gene are SNHLY and FYNNEI. The CDR3 runs to 12 residues. The CDR3 DNA reads as TGTGCCAGCAGTGCGGACTCCTACGAGCAGTACTTC. This codes for CASSADSYEQYF.

This clone showed up just once. This sequence joins TRBV19 and TRBJ1-5; D is unresolved. This CDR3 is 13 amino acids long. V was trimmed by 10 bases and J by 5 bases, leaving 15 bases between them. CDR1 and CDR2 from the germline V gene are LNHDA and SQIVND (reference sequence). The CDR3 region is CATKGGRDQPQHF. The CDR3 nucleotides read TGTGCCACCAAAGGAGGAAGGGATCAGCCCCAGCATTTT. The full variable domain, with the rest looked up from reference TRBV19 and TRBJ1-5, is DGGITQSPKYLFRKEGQNVTLSCEQNLNHDAMYWYRQDPGQGLRLIYYSQIVNDFQKGDIAEGYSVSREKKESFPLTVTSAQKNPTAFYLCATKGGRDQPQHFGDGTRLSIL.

The chain couples TRBV18 to TRBJ2-3; tentatively, D is TRBD1 (6 bases). Trimming removed 3 bases from V and 2 bases from J, with 12 bases in between. Germline V CDR1 and CDR2: KGHSH, LQKENI. The CDR3 sequence is 15 residues long. The CDR3 bases are TGTGCCAGCTCACCTAGACAGGTCGACACAGATACGCAGTATTTT. Translated, it gives CASSPRQVDTDTQYF.

This chain uses TRBV6-2 or TRBV6-3 with TRBJ1-2, with D tentatively TRBD1 (6 bases). The CDR3 is 14 residues long. Trimming removed 2 bases from V and 0 bases from J, with 7 bases in between. Germline-derived CDR1 and CDR2 are MNHEY and SVGEGT. CDR3 coding DNA: TGTGCCAGCAGTTACCAGGGGACTAACTATGGCTACACCTTC. The encoded protein is CASSYQGTNYGYTF.

Comments on this clone: At one end the junction does not follow the germline gene, possibly because of a read error. This chain joins TRBV18 and TRBJ1-1; 10 bases match TRBD1. Germline CDR1 reads KGHSH; CDR2 reads LQKENI. This CDR3 contains 14 residues. The CDR3 sequence: CASSPSGTGALPAF. Here the CDR3 DNA reads TGTGCCAGCTCACCGTCCGGGACAGGGGCACTCCCGGCTTTT.

In DNA, the CDR3 is TGTGCCAGCAGCTACTCAGGGCCAGACTATGGCTACACCTTC. Translating gives CASSYSGPDYGYTF. The V gene is TRBV5-5, the J gene TRBJ1-2; perhaps TRBD1 as D (5 bases). Per germline, CDR1 SGHKS and CDR2 YYEKEE (reference sequence). The CDR3 spans 14 residues. V lost 3 bases, J lost 3 bases, and 12 bases lay in between.

This chain connects TRBV7-5 to TRBJ2-2; the DNA was not compared with TRBD2, the D call given in the table. TRBV7-5 is a pseudogene locus. The CDR3 length is 15 residues. CDR3 DNA: TGTGTCAGAAGCCCGGCGGCTGGGAACACCGGGGAGCTGTTTTTT. Amino acid sequence: CVRSPAAGNTGELFF.

The chain uses TRBV4-1 and TRBJ1-1, with D perhaps matching TRBD1 (5 bases). V lost 0 bases, J lost 2 bases, and 13 bases lay in between. Germline V gives CDR1 MGHRA, CDR2 YSYEKL. The CDR3 totals 16 residues. CDR3: CASSQEVRGINTEAFF. The CDR3 nucleotides read TGCGCCAGCAGCCAAGAAGTTCGGGGCATAAACACTGAAGCTTTCTTT.

The chain has TRBV29-1 and TRBJ2-5; the match to TRBD2 covers 8 bases. Per the germline V gene, CDR1 is SQVTM and CDR2 is ANQGSEA. The CDR3 has 14 residues. V shed 1 base, J shed 1 base, and the junction held 2 bases outside the gene matches. CDR3 sequence reads: CSVEGGGTQETQYF. CDR3 coding DNA: TGCAGCGTTGAAGGCGGGGGGACCCAAGAGACCCAGTACTTC.

V usage is TRBV7-9 and J usage is TRBJ2-3; the match to TRBD1 covers 8 bases. The V and J ends lost 4 bases and 4 bases, in that order; junction bases with no gene match: 7. CDR3 length: 15 residues. Germline V CDR1 and CDR2: SEHNR, FQNEAQ (reference sequence). The CDR3 DNA sequence: TGTGCCAGCAGCTACGGGACAGGTGCCCCAGATACGCAGTATTTT. Translation gives CASSYGTGAPDTQYF.

The chain employs TRBV10-3 and TRBJ2-7, with 10 nucleotides matching TRBD2. The J segment lost 7 bases and the V segment lost 2 bases, leaving 5 bases of the junction unmatched. Germline V gene data show CDR1 as ENHRY and CDR2 as SYGVKD. This CDR3 is built from 14 residues. CDR3 nucleotide sequence: TGTGCCATCAGTGAGGGCCTAGCGGGAGATGAGCAGTACTTC. It translates to CAISEGLAGDEQYF.

The chain couples TRBV6-5 to TRBJ2-7, with D possibly being TRBD2 (7 bases). Germline V gene lookup returns CDR1 MNHEY and CDR2 SVGAGI. The germline V and J ends were trimmed by 2 bases and 5 bases, with 16 bases remaining between them. CDR3 length: 15 amino acids. CDR3 sequence: CASSYNVGGLHEQYF. The CDR3 DNA reads TGTGCCAGCAGTTACAATGTCGGGGGGCTCCACGAGCAGTACTTC.

The gene calls are TRBV19 and TRBJ2-3, with D unresolved. Germline loops: CDR1 LNHDA, CDR2 SQIVND (reference sequence). CDR3 length: 13 amino acids. The V end lost 5 bases, the J end lost 4 bases, and 10 bases lay between the germline ends. The CDR3 coding sequence is TGTGCCAGTAGTCAAGCCCTTTCAGATACGCAGTATTTT. This translates into CASSQALSDTQYF.

The CDR3 DNA is TGTGCCAGCAGACGTTCCGGGACAGGGGTGGTGGGTGAGCAGTTCTTC. This translates into CASRRSGTGVVGEQFF. This chain uses TRBV11-2 with TRBJ2-1, with 10 bases that match TRBD1. The CDR3 has 16 residues. J lost 9 bases, V lost 6 bases, and 14 bases had no gene match. Germline V gives CDR1 SGHAT, CDR2 FQNNGV.

This clone was recorded only once. The chain combines TRBV6-6 with TRBJ1-3; possibly TRBD1 for D (6 bases). Germline V lookup: CDR1 MNHNY, CDR2 SVGAGI (reference sequence). The CDR3 has 15 amino acids. V dropped 3 bases and J dropped 2 bases, with 11 bases sitting between them. This CDR3 reads CASSYDRSTGNTIYF. The CDR3, as DNA: TGTGCCAGCAGTTATGACAGGAGCACTGGAAACACCATATATTTT.

The V and J genes are TRBV7-2 and TRBJ1-1; unclear D gene. CDR3 size: 14 residues. V shed 3 bases and J shed 0 bases, with 8 bases lying between them. CDR1 and CDR2 from the germline V gene are SGHTA and FQGNSA. The CDR3 nucleotides are TGTGCCAGCAGCTTTTCAGACCTGAACACTGAAGCTTTCTTT. This sequence encodes CASSFSDLNTEAFF.

This clone showed up just once. The V call is TRBV14, the J call TRBJ2-1; 13 positions match TRBD2. CDR1 is SGHDN, CDR2 FVKESK, per germline. This CDR3 is 18 amino acids long. Trimming at V came to 4 bases and at J to 4 bases, leaving 10 bases not matched to a gene. CDR3 DNA sequence: TGTGCCAGCAGCCCACTACAGAGGACTAGCGGGAGTTACAATGAGCAGTTCTTC. Its translation: CASSPLQRTSGSYNEQFF.